Below, one T cell receptor beta chain is given with its context. Antigen: not known. The sample belongs to a study of T cell repertoires in cytomegalovirus infection. The overall study: CMV epitopes that were recently identified and HLA-C-restricted were used alongside well-studied HLA-B-restricted ones.

Trimming shortened V by 2 bases and J by 2 bases, and 12 bases separated the two germline ends. Germline V lookup: CDR1 SGHKS, CDR2 YYEKEE (reference sequence). This CDR3 contains 15 residues. MiXCR, applied by TCRdb to the reads, yields one record per CDR3 protein. The table lists about 890,000 distinct CDR3 sequences, less than 40% of them singletons, with about an eighth in the top ten. This sample comprised cultured CD8+ T cells from PBMCs, obtained from culture after CMV antigen stimulation. The sequence was obtained from a human donor in good health (CMV status not recorded). Some clones in this sample may be carry-over from other donors' samples. The chain recombines TRBV5-5 with TRBJ2-3; D could derive from TRBD1 or TRBD2 (5 bases each). The DNA for the CDR3 is TGTGCCAGCAGCTTAAGGGACGGACTCACAGATACGCAGTATTTT. Its protein product is CASSLRDGLTDTQYF.